Below are 27 T cell receptor beta chains sequenced from a single sample in a study of radiotherapy plus CTLA-4 blockade in lung cancer. The assay was immunoSEQ multiplex PCR, and TCRdb's table has in-frame clones only and misses some. The sample records about 86,000 clones, about four fifths being singletons. The input for sequencing was peripheral blood, taken from a patient treated with radiotherapy plus ipilimumab. Receptors originate from a human donor with non-small cell lung cancer who had stable disease on radiotherapy plus ipilimumab.

The chain recombines TRBV5-1 with TRBJ2-5; D is unclear. The germline V gene encodes CDR1 SGHRS and CDR2 YFSETQ. CDR3 length equals 11 residues. V shed 3 bases and J shed 2 bases, with 2 bases lying between them. The CDR3: CASSSQETQYF. In nucleotides, the CDR3 is TGCGCCAGCAGCTCGCAAGAGACCCAGTACTTC.

The CDR3, as DNA: TGTGCCAGCAGTTATCTCACAAACAGGGGGCACTATGGCTACACCTTC. Translation gives CASSYLTNRGHYGYTF. V gene TRBV6-5 combines with J gene TRBJ1-2, with 9 bases fitting TRBD1. The CDR3 totals 16 residues. Germline V lookup: CDR1 MNHEY, CDR2 SVGAGI. J was trimmed by 3 bases and V by 3 bases; bases with no gene match: 8.

This clone has only a few counts. The J gene is TRBJ1-2, the V gene TRBV19; 7 bases map to TRBD1. Germline CDR1 LNHDA, CDR2 SQIVND (reference sequence). The CDR3 runs to 13 residues. After removal of 6 bases from V and 4 bases from J, the junction contained 5 bases not matched to a gene. CDR3 loop: CASSTTGAYGYTF. For the CDR3, the DNA is TGTGCCAGTAGCACTACAGGGGCCTATGGCTACACCTTC.

V gene TRBV6-5 combines with J gene TRBJ2-7, with 8 bases matching TRBD2. V lost 6 bases to trimming and J lost 0 bases; unmatched junction nucleotides: 7. The CDR3 contains 15 residues. Per the germline V gene, CDR1 is MNHEY and CDR2 is SVGAGI. CDR3 DNA sequence: TGTGCCAGCAGCATCACGGGACTAGACTCCTACGAGCAGTACTTC. It yields the protein CASSITGLDSYEQYF.

CDR3 sequence reads: CASSLGTSGLTDTQYF. CDR3 sequence (DNA): TGTGCCAGCAGCCTCGGGACTAGCGGTCTCACAGATACGCAGTATTTT. The chain carries TRBV7-3 and TRBJ2-3; 11 nucleotides agree with TRBD2. Germline lookup yields CDR1 SGHTA and CDR2 FQGTGA. This CDR3 is built from 16 residues. Trimming at V came to 5 bases and at J to 2 bases, leaving 6 bases not matched to a gene.

V is TRBV7-9 and J is TRBJ2-4; no definite D call. Germline V lookup: CDR1 SEHNR, CDR2 FQNEAQ (reference sequence). This CDR3 comprises 14 residues. V dropped 1 base and J dropped 4 bases, with 8 bases sitting between them. CDR3 in DNA: TGTGCCAGCAGCTTAGGAGGACCGAAAAACATTCAGTACTTC. It translates to CASSLGGPKNIQYF.

V is TRBV5-6 and J is TRBJ1-6; D may be TRBD1 (6 bases). The germline V gene has CDR1 SGHDT and CDR2 YYEEEE. CDR3 length: 16 amino acids. The V end was cut by 0 bases, the J end by 6 bases, with 13 bases between. DNA for the CDR3: TGTGCCAGCAGCTTGGCGGCAGGGGCACCTAATTCACCCCTCCACTTT. It is translated as CASSLAAGAPNSPLHF.

About this clone: The sample has other DNA sequences that encode this CDR3 too. V usage is TRBV2 and J usage is TRBJ2-1, with D perhaps given as TRBD1 or TRBD2 (5 bases each). V lost 3 bases, J lost 14 bases, and 17 bases lay in between. The CDR3 totals 13 residues. Germline V lookup: CDR1 SNHLY, CDR2 FYNNEI. Here the CDR3 DNA reads TGTGCCAGCAGTGAGGGTCGAGGGGCCGCGGAGTTCTTC. Its translation is CASSEGRGAAEFF. The full variable domain, with the rest looked up from reference TRBV2 and TRBJ2-1, is EPEVTQTPSHQVTQMGQEVILRCVPISNHLYFYWYRQILGQKVEFLVSFYNNEISEKSEIFDDQFSVERPDGSNFTLKIRSTKLEDSAMYFCASSEGRGAAEFFGPGTRLTVL.

A word on this clone: A junction boundary mismatches the germline segment, possibly from a read error. This chain links TRBV29-1 with TRBJ2-7; 10 bases are a match to TRBD2. CDR1 is SQVTM, CDR2 ANQGSEA, per germline. The CDR3 extends over 15 amino acids. The CDR3 loop reads CSVETSGPLSNEQYF. DNA for the CDR3: TGCAGCGTGGAGACTAGCGGGCCTCTCTCCAACGAGCAGTACTTC.

This rearrangement joins TRBV14 to TRBJ2-7; 12 bases are shared with TRBD1. Trimming took 5 bases from V and 5 from J; bases not matched to a gene: 7. CDR3 length: 15 amino acids. Germline CDR1 reads SGHDN; CDR2 reads FVKESK. The CDR3 loop is CASSLPGTGGHEQYF. Written as DNA, the CDR3 is TGTGCCAGCAGCTTGCCGGGGACAGGGGGCCACGAGCAGTACTTC.

The chain couples TRBV9 to TRBJ1-2; weak D call: TRBD1 (6 bases). The CDR3 sequence is 15 residues long. CDR1 is SGDLS, CDR2 YYNGEE, per germline. The V gene lost 4 bases and the J gene lost 4 bases, with 17 bases spanning the gap. CDR3 loop: CASSPGGQRVYGYTF. In nucleotides, the CDR3 is TGTGCCAGCAGCCCGGGGGGACAACGGGTCTATGGCTACACCTTC.

The chain couples TRBV5-6 to TRBJ2-7; D is uncertain. V was trimmed by 0 bases and J by 4 bases, leaving 11 bases between them. Germline lookup yields CDR1 SGHDT and CDR2 YYEEEE. The CDR3 runs to 14 residues. In nucleotides, the CDR3 is TGTGCCAGCAGCTTGGGAGGATCAAGGTACGAGCAGTACTTC. Translation gives CASSLGGSRYEQYF.

The CDR3, as DNA: TGTGCCAGCAGTTCCGGGACCATTAATGCCTACGAGCAGTACTTC. As protein: CASSSGTINAYEQYF. This chain links TRBV11-1 with TRBJ2-7; D is tentatively TRBD1 or TRBD2 (5 bases each). Germline CDR1 reads SGHAT; CDR2 reads FQDESV (reference sequence). V dropped 6 bases and J dropped 2 bases, with 17 bases sitting between them. The CDR3 length is 15 residues.

The CDR3 DNA sequence: TGTGCCAGCACTGGCCGGGACCAAGAGACCCAGTACTTC. It specifies CASTGRDQETQYF. The V and J genes are TRBV6-5 and TRBJ2-5; D remains ambiguous. This CDR3 is 13 amino acids long. V was clipped by 7 bases and J by 0 bases, with 9 bases between them. CDR1 is MNHEY, CDR2 SVGAGI, per germline.

This clone was counted once. V is TRBV30 and J is TRBJ1-2; D is perhaps TRBD1 (5 bases). Trimming took off 2 bases at V and 7 bases at J, with 20 bases between the two ends. Germline V gives CDR1 GTSNPN, CDR2 SVGIG (reference sequence). The CDR3 has 15 residues. The CDR3 nucleotides read TGTGCCTGGAGTAGTCCAGGGAAAGGGGCAATTGGCTACACCTTC. Amino acid sequence: CAWSSPGKGAIGYTF.

The V call is TRBV5-8, the J call TRBJ2-3; no clear D. The V end lost 4 bases, the J end lost 2 bases, and 14 bases lay between the germline ends. The CDR3 has 15 residues. Per the germline V gene, CDR1 is SGHTS and CDR2 is YDEGEE. As DNA, the CDR3 is TGTGCCAGCAGCGCTTTCGATAGGGACACAGATACGCAGTATTTT. It translates to CASSAFDRDTDTQYF.

The chain joins TRBV4-2 to TRBJ2-2, with TRBD2 matching over 11 bases. Trimming at V came to 4 bases and at J to 2 bases, leaving 6 bases not matched to a gene. Germline loops: CDR1 LGHNA, CDR2 YNFKEQ. The CDR3 covers 17 residues. CDR3 loop: CASSPLAGVGNTGELFF. The CDR3 DNA reads TGTGCCAGCAGCCCACTAGCGGGAGTAGGAAACACCGGGGAGCTGTTTTTT.

The chain is built from TRBV5-1 and TRBJ2-1; unclear D gene. Per germline, CDR1 SGHRS and CDR2 YFSETQ. V was shortened by 2 bases and J by 6 bases, with 12 bases between the two germline ends. The CDR3 runs to 14 residues. CDR3 in DNA: TGCGCCAGCAGCTTTTTGGCTAACAGCAATGAGCAGTTCTTC. This gives the protein CASSFLANSNEQFF.

The chain links TRBV29-1 to TRBJ1-2, with D possibly TRBD1 on 5 matching bases. V gave up 7 bases and J gave up 2 bases, with 14 bases separating them. CDR1 and CDR2 from the germline V gene are SQVTM and ANQGSEA. This CDR3 region has 13 residues. CDR3 sequence reads: CSALGAGNYGYTF. CDR3 in DNA: TGCAGCGCCCTCGGGGCAGGGAACTATGGCTACACCTTC.

The chain employs TRBV6-5 and TRBJ1-2; a possible D gene is TRBD1 (6 bases). V was shortened by 8 bases and J by 8 bases, with 18 bases between the two germline ends. Germline V CDR1 and CDR2: MNHEY, SVGAGI. This CDR3 is built from 13 residues. CDR3 amino acids: CASAFPGGRGYTF. CDR3 in DNA: TGTGCCAGCGCCTTCCCCGGGGGGCGAGGCTACACCTTC.

Only a few counts were recorded for this clone. The rearrangement links TRBV10-3 to TRBJ1-2; TRBD1 matches 9 bases. The CDR3 consists of 17 residues. Germline CDR1 and CDR2: ENHRY and SYGVKD. Unmatched junction bases numbered 13, after V lost 2 bases and J lost 6 bases. CDR3 loop: CAISEPSGDRASDGYTF. In DNA form, the CDR3 reads TGTGCCATCAGTGAGCCCTCCGGGGACAGGGCATCTGATGGCTACACCTTC.

V usage is TRBV19 and J usage is TRBJ2-3, with TRBD2 identical over 7 bases. V lost 7 bases and J lost 1; bases outside the gene matches: 5. In germline, CDR1 is LNHDA, CDR2 SQIVND (reference sequence). This CDR3 is built from 14 residues. The CDR3 nucleotides read TGTGCCAGTAATGAACTAGCGCGCACAGATACGCAGTATTTT. Amino acids: CASNELARTDTQYF.

The genes are TRBV18 and TRBJ2-5; D perhaps matches TRBD2 (7 bases). The CDR3 is 15 amino acids. CDR1 and CDR2 (germline): KGHSH, LQKENI. Trimming stripped 3 bases from V and 5 bases from J, with 16 bases between. CDR3 nucleotides: TGTGCCAGCTCACCGTACGGGGGGCCTGAGGAGACCCAGTACTTC. Its translation is CASSPYGGPEETQYF.

The gene calls are TRBV10-3 and TRBJ1-1; the D is unclear. The germline V and J ends were trimmed by 3 bases and 4 bases, with 15 bases remaining between them. The CDR3 consists of 15 residues. CDR1 ENHRY and CDR2 SYGVKD come from the germline V gene. This CDR3 is CAISEPGAARTEAFF. Written as DNA, the CDR3 is TGTGCCATCAGTGAACCAGGCGCTGCTCGCACTGAAGCTTTCTTT.

A note on this clone: This CDR3 is also generated by other DNA sequences in the sample. V gene TRBV6-6 combines with J gene TRBJ1-1; TRBD1 agrees at 7 bases. CDR1 is MNHNY and CDR2 is SVGAGI in the germline V gene (reference sequence). The length of the CDR3 is 14 residues. Trimming took 2 bases from V and 1 from J; bases not matched to a gene: 1. The CDR3, as DNA: TGTGCCAGCAGTTACGGGACAGCGAACACTGAAGCTTTCTTT. This translates into CASSYGTANTEAFF.

V is TRBV5-1 and J is TRBJ1-1; D is possibly TRBD1 (5 bases). V was clipped by 3 bases and J by 3 bases, with 15 bases between them. The germline V gene has CDR1 SGHRS and CDR2 YFSETQ. This CDR3 region has 15 residues. The CDR3 loop reads CASSSGDRPYTEAFF. CDR3 in DNA: TGCGCCAGCAGCTCAGGAGACAGACCCTACACTGAAGCTTTCTTT.

V is TRBV2 and J is TRBJ2-7; D possibly uses TRBD1 or TRBD2 (5 bases each). Trimming removed 1 base at V and 5 bases at J, with 12 bases between. CDR1 and CDR2 (germline): SNHLY, FYNNEI. CDR3 length equals 14 residues. The DNA for the CDR3 is TGTGCCAGCAGTGAAGGTGGGGGAATAAACGAGCAGTACTTC. Translating it yields CASSEGGGINEQYF.